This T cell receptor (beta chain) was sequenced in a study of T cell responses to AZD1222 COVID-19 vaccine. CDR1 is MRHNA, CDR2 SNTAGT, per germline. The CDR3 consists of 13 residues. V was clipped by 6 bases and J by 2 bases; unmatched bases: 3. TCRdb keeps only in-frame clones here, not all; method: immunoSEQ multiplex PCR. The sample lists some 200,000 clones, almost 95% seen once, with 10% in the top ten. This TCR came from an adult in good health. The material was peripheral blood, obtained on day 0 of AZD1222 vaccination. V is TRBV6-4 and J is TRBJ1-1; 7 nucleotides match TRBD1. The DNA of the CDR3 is TGTGCCAGCAGCCGGGACAGAAACACTGAAGCTTTCTTT. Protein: CASSRDRNTEAFF.